This section outlines one T cell receptor beta chain sequence together with its context. The target of this receptor is not known. No much larger clonotype is one base removed from it; base qualities were not supplied. RNA was extracted with the RNeasy kit and 0.5 to 1 ug was reverse transcribed using random hexamers. TCR beta CDR3 regions were amplified with the immunoSEQ multiplex PCR assay covering 54 Vbeta and 13 Jbeta segments. Bias from PCR amplification was corrected by using a synthetic template baseline for primer optimization and for computational correction. Turning to the authors' computational methods: Only productive sequences were kept, with reads annotated to V, D and J genes according to IMGT and analyzed in immunoSEQ Analyzer. To calculate clonality, Shannon entropy was normalized by log2 of the number of productive unique sequences and then subtracted from one. For each patient and control, public and private clones were evaluated among the 100 most prevalent clones. A clone was defined as Susac-specific if it was absent from the healthy and MS cohorts, from about a thousand published viral clones and from other ImmuneACCESS disease sequences. TCRdb trimmed public reads at Q25 via fastp, called clones via MiXCR and kept in-frame beta chains. Under each unique CDR3 protein, matching rows form one entry showing the most common genes and DNA. TCRdb's processing, not the study's, gives the V and J calls here. A total of 70,000 or so distinct CDR3 sequences appear in this sample, roughly 94% of them only once. 0.24% of the sample lies in the top ten.

V is cut by 9 bases and J by 7 bases, and the space between the germline ends is 9 bases. According to the germline V gene, CDR1 reads LGHNA and CDR2 reads YNFKEQ. The CDR3, from cysteine to phenylalanine, totals 11 residues. Solely the CDR3 DNA is kept, with 33 bases framed from the first base. High-throughput TCR beta sequencing profiled peripheral blood CD8+ and CD4+ T cells from healthy donors, Susac syndrome patients and multiple sclerosis patients. The healthy donors served as controls matched for age and sex. Bulk CD8+ and CD4+ T cells were purified by magnetic negative isolation, whereas CD8+ TEMRA cells were enriched by FACS. Blood was collected in EDTA tubes and processed within 24 hours, with PBMCs isolated through density gradient centrifugation. PBMCs intended for TCR sequencing were frozen in liquid nitrogen and were later thawed in a 37 degrees C water bath. The sorted or isolated CD4+, CD8+ and CD8+ TEMRA cells reached a purity of at least 90%.

This entry comes from a study of CD8 T cells in Susac syndrome (dated by TCRdb to the late 2010s). About the full investigation: Repertoire sequencing was used to test whether CD8+ T cell activation and differentiation in Susac syndrome was antigen driven. The study compared CD8+ T cell repertoire clonality among 12 healthy donors, around 14 Susac syndrome patients and 15 multiple sclerosis patients.

The paper's findings and limits, for the study overall: The number of individuals in the TCR sequencing and HLA analysis was recognized as being relatively small.

What was sequenced was CD8+ T cells from PBMCs. The sequence came from a human donor in good health. The chain was built from TRBV4-2 and TRBJ2-2; a tentative D match to TRBD2 spans 5 bases. The base sequence is TGTGCCAGTACTAGAAACGGGGAGCTGTTTTTT. Its protein reads: CASTRNGELFF.